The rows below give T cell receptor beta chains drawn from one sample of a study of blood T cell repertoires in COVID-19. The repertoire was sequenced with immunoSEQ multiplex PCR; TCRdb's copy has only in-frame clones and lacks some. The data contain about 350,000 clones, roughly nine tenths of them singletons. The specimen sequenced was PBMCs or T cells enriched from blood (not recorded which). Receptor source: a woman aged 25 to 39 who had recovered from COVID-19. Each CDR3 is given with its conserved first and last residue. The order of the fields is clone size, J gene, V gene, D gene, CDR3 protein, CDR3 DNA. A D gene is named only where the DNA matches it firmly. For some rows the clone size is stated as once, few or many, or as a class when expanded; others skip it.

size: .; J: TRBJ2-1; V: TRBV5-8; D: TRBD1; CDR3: CASRHGTGAYNEQFF; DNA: TGTGCCAGCAGACATGGGACAGGCGCTTACAATGAGCAGTTCTTC
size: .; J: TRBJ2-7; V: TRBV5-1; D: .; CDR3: CASSLSFFQGRHYEQYF; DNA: TGCGCCAGCAGCTTGTCCTTTTTCCAGGGTCGCCACTACGAGCAGTACTTC
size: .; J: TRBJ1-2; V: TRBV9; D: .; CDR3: CASSVASGGFYGYTF; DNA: TGTGCCAGCAGCGTAGCTTCAGGAGGGTTCTATGGCTACACCTTC
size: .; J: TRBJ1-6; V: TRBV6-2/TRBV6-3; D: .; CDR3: CASSQPLGQNSPLHF; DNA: TGTGCCAGCAGCCAGCCGTTGGGCCAGAATTCACCCCTCCACTTT
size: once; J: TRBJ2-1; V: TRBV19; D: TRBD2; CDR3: CATTYGVAGGFEQFF; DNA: TGTGCCACAACCTACGGGGTAGCGGGGGGATTTGAGCAGTTCTTC
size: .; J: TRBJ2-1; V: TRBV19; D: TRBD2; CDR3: CASSLLRLAGGYNEQFF; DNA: TGTGCCAGTAGTCTTCTTCGACTAGCGGGGGGCTACAATGAGCAGTTCTTC
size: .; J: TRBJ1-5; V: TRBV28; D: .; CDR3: CASSLPGVGNQPQHF; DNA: TGTGCCAGCAGTTTACCAGGGGTGGGCAATCAGCCCCAGCATTTT
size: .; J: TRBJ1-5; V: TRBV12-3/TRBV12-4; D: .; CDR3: CASSMGGDQPQHF; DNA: TGTGCCAGTTCTATGGGGGGAGATCAGCCCCAGCATTTT
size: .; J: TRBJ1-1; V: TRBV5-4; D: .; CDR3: CASSRKGVVLGTEAFF; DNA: TGTGCCAGCAGCCGAAAAGGGGTAGTGTTGGGGACTGAAGCTTTCTTT
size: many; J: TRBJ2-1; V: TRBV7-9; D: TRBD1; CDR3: CASSPGTATYNEQFF; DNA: TGTGCCAGCAGCCCCGGGACAGCAACCTACAATGAGCAGTTCTTC
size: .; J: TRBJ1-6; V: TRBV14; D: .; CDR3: CASSQTHPPGLSSYNSPLHF; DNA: TGTGCCAGCAGCCAAACCCACCCCCCAGGTTTGAGCTCCTATAATTCACCCCTCCACTTT
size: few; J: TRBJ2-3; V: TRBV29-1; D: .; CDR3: CSVEVRLNTDTQYF; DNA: TGCAGCGTTGAGGTTCGGTTGAACACAGATACGCAGTATTTT
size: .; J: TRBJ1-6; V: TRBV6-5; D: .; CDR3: CASSYSWGGNSPLHF; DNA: TGTGCCAGCAGTTACTCGTGGGGGGGAAATTCACCCCTCCACTTT
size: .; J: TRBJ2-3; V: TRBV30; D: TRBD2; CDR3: CAVESSGGYTQYF; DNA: TGTGCCGTTGAGAGTAGCGGGGGGTATACGCAGTATTTT
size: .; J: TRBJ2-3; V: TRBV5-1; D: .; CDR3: CASSLAVLVGSTDTQYF; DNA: TGCGCCAGCAGCTTGGCCGTGCTGGTCGGGAGCACAGATACGCAGTATTTT
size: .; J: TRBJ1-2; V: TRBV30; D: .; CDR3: CAWSVFPGYGYTF; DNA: TGTGCCTGGAGTGTATTCCCGGGGTATGGCTACACCTTC
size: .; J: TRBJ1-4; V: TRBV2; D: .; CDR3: CASSAGINEKLFF; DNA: TGTGCCAGCAGTGCAGGAATTAATGAAAAACTGTTTTTT
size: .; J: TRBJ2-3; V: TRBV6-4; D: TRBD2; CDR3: CASRSGGSSTDTQYF; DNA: TGTGCCAGCAGGAGCGGGGGATCTAGCACAGATACGCAGTATTTT
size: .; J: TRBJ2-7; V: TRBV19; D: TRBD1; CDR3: CASSADRAQPYEQYF; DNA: TGTGCCAGTAGCGCGGACAGGGCCCAGCCCTACGAGCAGTACTTC
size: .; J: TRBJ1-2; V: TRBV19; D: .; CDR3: CASSILAGHGYTF; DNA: TGTGCCAGTAGTATATTGGCAGGGCATGGCTACACCTTC
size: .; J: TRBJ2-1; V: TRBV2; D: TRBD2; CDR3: CASSYSGGVYNEQFF; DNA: TGTGCCAGCAGTTATAGCGGGGGGGTCTACAATGAGCAGTTCTTC
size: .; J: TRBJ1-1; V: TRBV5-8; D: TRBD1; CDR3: CASRLDRGRLKAFF; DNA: TGTGCCAGCAGGTTGGACAGGGGGCGGCTCAAAGCTTTCTTT
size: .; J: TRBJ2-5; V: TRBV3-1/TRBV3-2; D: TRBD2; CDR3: CASSQGISGGRETQYF; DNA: TGTGCCAGCAGCCAAGGGATTAGCGGGGGGAGAGAGACCCAGTACTTC
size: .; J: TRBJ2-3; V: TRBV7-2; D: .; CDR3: CASSSRQFTDTQYF; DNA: TGTGCCAGCAGCTCGAGACAGTTCACAGATACGCAGTATTTT
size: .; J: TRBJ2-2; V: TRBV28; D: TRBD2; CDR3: CASSRGGSTGELFF; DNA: TGTGCCAGCAGTCGGGGGGGGAGCACCGGGGAGCTGTTTTTT
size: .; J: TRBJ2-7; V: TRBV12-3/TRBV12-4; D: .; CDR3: CASSLGVRYEQYF; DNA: TGTGCCAGCAGTTTAGGCGTACGCTACGAGCAGTACTTC
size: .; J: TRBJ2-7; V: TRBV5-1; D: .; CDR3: CASSLIGRASYEQYF; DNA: TGCGCCAGCAGCTTAATAGGGCGGGCCTCCTACGAGCAGTACTTC
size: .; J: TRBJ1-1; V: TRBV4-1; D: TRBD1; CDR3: CASSPRQGFNTEAFF; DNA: TGCGCCAGCAGCCCCCGACAGGGGTTCAACACTGAAGCTTTCTTT
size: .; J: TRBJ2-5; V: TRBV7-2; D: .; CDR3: CASSSSGTQWGGVTQYF; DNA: TGTGCCAGCAGCAGCTCCGGGACTCAGTGGGGTGGTGTGACCCAGTACTTC
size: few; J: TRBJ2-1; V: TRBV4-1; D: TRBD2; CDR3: CASSHPSPGTSGASSYNEQFF; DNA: TGCGCCAGCAGCCATCCGTCCCCCGGGACTAGCGGGGCGAGCTCCTACAATGAGCAGTTCTTC
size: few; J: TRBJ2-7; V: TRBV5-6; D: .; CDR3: CASSLVRIYEQYF; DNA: TGTGCCAGCAGCTTGGTGAGGATCTACGAGCAGTACTTC
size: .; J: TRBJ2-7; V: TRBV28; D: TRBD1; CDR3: CASSLSVQGSEQYF; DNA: TGTGCCAGCAGTTTATCCGTACAGGGGAGCGAGCAGTACTTC
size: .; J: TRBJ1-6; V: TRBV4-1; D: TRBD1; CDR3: CASSYSSDREAPLHF; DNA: TGCGCCAGCAGCTACTCTTCGGACAGGGAGGCACCCCTCCACTTT
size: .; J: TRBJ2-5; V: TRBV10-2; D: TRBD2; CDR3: CASSGPGTSSETQYF; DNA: TGCGCCAGCAGCGGACCCGGGACTAGTTCAGAGACCCAGTACTTC
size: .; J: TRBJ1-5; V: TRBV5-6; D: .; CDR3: CASSLGAGIVSNQPQHF; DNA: TGTGCCAGCAGCTTGGGAGCAGGAATAGTCAGCAATCAGCCCCAGCATTTT
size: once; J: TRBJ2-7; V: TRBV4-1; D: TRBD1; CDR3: CASSQQTGPHEQYF; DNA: TGCGCCAGCAGCCAGCAGACAGGGCCCCACGAGCAGTACTTC
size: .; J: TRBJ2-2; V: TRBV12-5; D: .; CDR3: CASGLVGEKEGRTGELFF; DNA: TGTGCTAGTGGTTTGGTGGGAGAAAAAGAAGGTCGCACCGGGGAGCTGTTTTTT
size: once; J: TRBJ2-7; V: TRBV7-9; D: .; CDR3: CASSLAGAAYEQYF; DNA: TGTGCCAGCAGCTTAGCAGGGGCCGCCTACGAGCAGTACTTC
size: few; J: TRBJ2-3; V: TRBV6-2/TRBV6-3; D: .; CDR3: CASSLRRSVDTQYF; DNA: TGTGCCAGCAGTCTGCGGAGGTCGGTAGATACGCAGTATTTT
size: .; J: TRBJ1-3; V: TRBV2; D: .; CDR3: CASSETDTSSGNTIYF; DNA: TGTGCCAGCAGTGAAACTGATACGAGCTCTGGAAACACCATATATTTT
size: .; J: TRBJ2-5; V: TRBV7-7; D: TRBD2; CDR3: CASSSSGGAQETQYF; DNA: TGTGCCAGCAGCTCTAGCGGGGGGGCCCAAGAGACCCAGTACTTC
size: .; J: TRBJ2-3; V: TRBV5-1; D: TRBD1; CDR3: CASSRDRGGSDTQYF; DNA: TGCGCCAGCAGCCGGGACAGGGGAGGATCAGATACGCAGTATTTT
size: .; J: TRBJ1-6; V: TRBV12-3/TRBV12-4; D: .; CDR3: CASSSTGSPLHF; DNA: TGTGCCAGCAGTTCGACAGGTTCACCCCTCCACTTT
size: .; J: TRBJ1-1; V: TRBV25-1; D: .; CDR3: CASRNPVGGGTEAFF; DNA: TGTGCCAGCAGAAACCCTGTGGGGGGAGGCACTGAAGCTTTCTTT
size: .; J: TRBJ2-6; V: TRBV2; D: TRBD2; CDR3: CASNPGTSGLSPGANVLTF; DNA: TGTGCCAGCAATCCTGGGACTAGCGGGCTCTCTCCTGGGGCCAACGTCCTGACTTTC
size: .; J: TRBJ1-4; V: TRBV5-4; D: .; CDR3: CASSLKGGFGNEKLFF; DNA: TGTGCCAGCAGCTTAAAAGGAGGGTTCGGTAATGAAAAACTGTTTTTT
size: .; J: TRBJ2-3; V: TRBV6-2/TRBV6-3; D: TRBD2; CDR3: CASSFQGSGGSHDTQYF; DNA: TGTGCCAGCAGTTTCCAGGGTAGCGGGGGCTCCCACGATACGCAGTATTTT
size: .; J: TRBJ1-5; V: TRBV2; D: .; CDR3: CASSGFGRGNQPQHF; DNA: TGTGCCAGCAGTGGTTTCGGGCGGGGCAATCAGCCCCAGCATTTT
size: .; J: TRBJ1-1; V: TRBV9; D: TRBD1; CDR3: CASSVGQGNTEAFF; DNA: TGTGCCAGCAGCGTAGGACAGGGGAACACTGAAGCTTTCTTT